One sample yielded the 21 T cell receptor beta chains listed below, sequenced in a study of T cell clones after liver transplantation. Profiling relied on immunoSEQ multiplex PCR, and the TCRdb table lists in-frame clones only, not all of them. The sample includes some 60,000 clones, approximately 70% of them seen just once. Sequencing was performed on CD4+ T cells from blood, taken at the approximately 16-month timepoint. These receptors were collected from a human patient who received a liver transplant. These T cells may partly come from the graft donor.

This clone was seen once. The V and J genes are TRBV18 and TRBJ2-3; 8 bases are shared with TRBD2. V lost 3 bases to trimming and J lost 2 bases; unmatched junction nucleotides: 13. The length of the CDR3 is 18 residues. In germline, CDR1 is KGHSH, CDR2 LQKENI. CDR3 in amino acids: CASSPLMGSGRSTDTQYF. The CDR3 DNA reads as TGTGCCAGCTCACCCCTAATGGGAAGCGGGAGATCCACAGATACGCAGTATTTT.

This clone appeared a few times. The chain joins TRBV4-3 to TRBJ1-4, with D unresolved. The CDR3 has 15 amino acids. V lost 0 bases to trimming and J lost 2 bases, with 7 bases between them. The germline V gene has CDR1 LGHNA and CDR2 YSLEER. Written as DNA, the CDR3 is TGCGCCAGCAGCCAAGACGAGAAGACTAATGAAAAACTGTTTTTT. Translating gives CASSQDEKTNEKLFF.

This chain joins TRBV4-2 and TRBJ1-4; 10 bases agree with TRBD1. The trim removed 0 bases at V and 7 bases at J, leaving 8 bases unmatched. The CDR3 length is 17 residues. CDR1 and CDR2 (germline): LGHNA, YNFKEQ. CDR3 nucleotide sequence: TGTGCCAGCAGCCAAGATAGTCTCCGGACAGGGGGTGAAAAACTGTTTTTT. Encoded protein: CASSQDSLRTGGEKLFF.

This clone was observed a handful of times. The J gene is TRBJ1-1, the V gene TRBV5-1, with 9 bases aligning to TRBD1. V lost 4 bases to trimming and J lost 1 base; unmatched junction nucleotides: 2. This CDR3 has 14 residues. The germline CDR1 and CDR2 sequences are SGHRS and YFSETQ. CDR3 residues: CASSEGQGNTEAFF. The CDR3 DNA follows: TGCGCCAGCAGCGAGGGACAGGGGAACACTGAAGCTTTCTTT.

The V gene is TRBV4-1, the J gene TRBJ2-1; 9 bases are a match to TRBD2. This CDR3 region has 14 residues. Germline V gives CDR1 MGHRA, CDR2 YSYEKL. With 0 bases clipped from V and 12 bases from J, the junction kept 6 bases outside the gene matches. The CDR3 is CASSQEGLAFRQFF. CDR3 nucleotides: TGCGCCAGCAGCCAAGAGGGACTAGCTTTCAGGCAGTTCTTC.

The gene calls are TRBV7-9 and TRBJ2-3, with TRBD2 matching over 10 bases. Trimming removed 5 bases from V and 5 bases from J; junction bases left unmatched: 10. This CDR3 comprises 16 residues. CDR1 is SEHNR, CDR2 FQNEAQ, per germline (reference sequence). The CDR3 sequence is CASSIGTSEGLDTQYF. CDR3 in DNA: TGTGCCAGCAGCATCGGGACTAGCGAGGGTCTAGATACGCAGTATTTT.

Of note for this clone: At one end the junction does not follow the germline gene, possibly because of a read error. The chain is built from TRBV11-2 and TRBJ2-4, with TRBD1 identical over 9 bases. The CDR3 is 15 residues long. CDR1 is SGHAT and CDR2 is FQNNGV in the germline V gene. CDR3 region: CASSLEAGQGNIQYF. The CDR3 DNA is TGTGCCAGCAGCCTAGAAGCGGGACAGGGTAATATTCAGTACTTC.

This chain connects TRBV28 to TRBJ2-3, with 9 bases lining up with TRBD1. V gave up 8 bases and J gave up 0 bases; unmatched junction bases: 3. The CDR3 is 14 residues long. Germline CDR1 is MDHEN and CDR2 is SYDVKM. CDR3 in amino acids: CASYGQGSTDTQYF. CDR3 DNA: TGTGCCAGCTACGGACAGGGGAGCACAGATACGCAGTATTTT.

V is TRBV30 and J is TRBJ1-5; D gene ambiguous. This CDR3 has 13 residues. Looked up from germline, CDR1 is GTSNPN and CDR2 is SVGIG (reference sequence). Trimming took 1 base from V and 0 from J, leaving 4 bases between them. The CDR3 nucleotides read TGTGCCTGGAGTGGAAGTAGCAATCAGCCCCAGCATTTT. Amino acids: CAWSGSSNQPQHF.

This clone was recorded a few times. V and J are TRBV10-3 and TRBJ1-4; 8 nucleotides agree with TRBD1. Looked up from germline, CDR1 is ENHRY and CDR2 is SYGVKD. The CDR3 is 15 residues long. V trimming: 6 bases; J trimming: 0 bases; junction bases outside the gene matches: 3. The CDR3 nucleotides read TGTGCCATCAGACCACAGGGGGCAACTAATGAAAAACTGTTTTTT. Amino acids: CAIRPQGATNEKLFF.

This chain connects TRBV2 to TRBJ2-1; 9 bases agree with TRBD2. The CDR3 contains 16 residues. Germline V gives CDR1 SNHLY, CDR2 FYNNEI. With 5 bases clipped from V and 6 bases from J, the junction kept 11 bases outside the gene matches. The CDR3 DNA sequence: TGTGCCAGCAGTAAACGACTAGAGCGGGGGGTCAATGAGCAGTTCTTC. It translates to CASSKRLERGVNEQFF.

This clone was observed a handful of times. The genes are TRBV25-1 and TRBJ2-1; 7 bases are a match to TRBD2. Germline CDR1 MGHDK, CDR2 SYGVNS. Losses at the gene ends were 7 bases for V and 4 bases for J; bases not matched to a gene: 13. This CDR3 contains 16 residues. As DNA, the CDR3 is TGTGCCAGCACGACTAGCCAATCCCTATTATACAATGAGCAGTTCTTC. It encodes CASTTSQSLLYNEQFF.

The chain carries TRBV4-3 and TRBJ2-4; 7 nucleotides agree with TRBD1. Germline CDR1 is LGHNA and CDR2 is YSLEER. CDR3 length equals 18 residues. With V trimmed by 0 bases and J by 1 base, 9 bases remained unmatched. The CDR3 DNA is TGCGCCAGCAGCCAAGATTGGGCTAGGGGGCTCGCCAAAAACATTCAGTACTTC. Amino acids: CASSQDWARGLAKNIQYF.

The chain carries TRBV19 and TRBJ1-6, with D tentatively TRBD1 (5 bases). CDR3 length: 14 residues. V gave up 5 bases and J gave up 4 bases, with 9 bases separating them. Germline CDR1 LNHDA, CDR2 SQIVND (reference sequence). The CDR3 sequence is CASSPGTYNSPLHF. The CDR3 DNA sequence: TGTGCCAGTAGTCCCGGGACTTATAATTCACCCCTCCACTTT.

This chain connects TRBV7-9 to TRBJ2-3; 12 positions match TRBD2. Germline trimming cut 1 base from V and 5 bases from J; bases unmatched to any gene: 7. This CDR3 contains 17 residues. Germline V gene sequence: CDR1 SEHNR, CDR2 FQNEAQ (reference sequence). The CDR3 nucleotides are TGTGCCAGCAGCTTAGTAGGGCCTAGCGGGAGGGGAGATACGCAGTATTTT. This sequence encodes CASSLVGPSGRGDTQYF.

The chain uses TRBV19 and TRBJ2-5, with D tentatively TRBD2 (5 bases). Germline CDR1 LNHDA, CDR2 SQIVND (reference sequence). The CDR3 has 14 amino acids. The germline V and J ends were trimmed by 6 bases and 4 bases, with 15 bases remaining between them. The chain's CDR3 is CASRLTAGGETQYF. The CDR3 coding sequence is TGTGCCAGTAGACTGACTGCGGGTGGAGAGACCCAGTACTTC.

By sample share, this clone is medium-sized. The rearrangement uses TRBV28 and TRBJ1-2; 9 nucleotides match TRBD1. J lost 7 bases, V lost 6 bases, and 6 bases had no gene match. CDR3 length equals 13 residues. CDR1 and CDR2 from the germline V gene are MDHEN and SYDVKM. In DNA form, the CDR3 reads TGTGCCAGCAGCACCGGACAGGGGAGTGGCTACACCTTC. Encoded protein: CASSTGQGSGYTF.

The chain uses TRBV5-1 and TRBJ2-3, with 8 bases lining up with TRBD2. With 3 bases clipped from V and 2 bases from J, the junction kept 8 bases outside the gene matches. Germline CDR1 reads SGHRS; CDR2 reads YFSETQ. This CDR3 region has 16 residues. The CDR3, as DNA: TGCGCCAGCAGCTCGGGTTTACTAGCGGACACAGATACGCAGTATTTT. Translation: CASSSGLLADTDTQYF. The entire variable domain, with the rest obtained from reference TRBV5-1 and TRBJ2-3, is as follows: KAGVTQTPRYLIKTRGQQVTLSCSPISGHRSVSWYQQTPGQGLQFLFEYFSETQRNKGNFPGRFSGRQFSNSRSEMNVSTLELGDSALYLCASSSGLLADTDTQYFGPGTRLTVL.

This chain joins TRBV7-9 and TRBJ1-4; D perhaps matches TRBD1 (6 bases). V was trimmed by 1 base and J by 4 bases, leaving 16 bases between them. Germline V gene data show CDR1 as SEHNR and CDR2 as FQNEAQ (reference sequence). The CDR3 sequence is 17 residues long. CDR3 residues: CASSLGAGGNGNEKLFF. For the CDR3, the DNA is TGTGCCAGCAGCTTAGGTGCGGGGGGCAACGGTAATGAAAAACTGTTTTTT.

A single count supports this clone. This chain links TRBV6-5 with TRBJ1-4, with a possible D match to TRBD1 (6 bases). V was cut by 6 bases and J by 2 bases, with 7 bases left in between. CDR1 is MNHEY, CDR2 SVGAGI, per germline. This CDR3 comprises 13 residues. Here the CDR3 DNA reads TGTGCCAGCAGAGGACAGACTAATGAAAAACTGTTTTTT. Translation gives CASRGQTNEKLFF.

The chain employs TRBV2 and TRBJ1-5; maybe TRBD1 (5 bases). Trimming took off 7 bases at V and 7 bases at J, with 17 bases between the two ends. Germline V gene sequence: CDR1 SNHLY, CDR2 FYNNEI. The CDR3 covers 14 residues. The CDR3 DNA sequence: TGTGCCAGCACCGCCCTGAGGGACCAACAGCCCCAGCATTTT. Its translation: CASTALRDQQPQHF. The full variable domain, completed using reference TRBV2 and TRBJ1-5, is EPEVTQTPSHQVTQMGQEVILRCVPISNHLYFYWYRQILGQKVEFLVSFYNNEISEKSEIFDDQFSVERPDGSNFTLKIRSTKLEDSAMYFCASTALRDQQPQHFGDGTRLSIL.